The T cell receptor (beta chain) described here comes from a study of cytomegalovirus exposure and HLA in healthy donors. General study findings and limits: A missense DCLRE1C variant was associated with V- and J-gene trimming of TCR beta chains in a later analysis, and an independent cohort replicated the association. In a later analysis, 16,951 TCR beta sequences were associated with HLA alleles at 0.05 false discovery rate. CMV serostatus was the sole immune exposure information available.

The PCR employed 60 Vbeta primers together with 13 Jbeta primers. Sequenced by immunoSEQ multiplex PCR; TCRdb stores in-frame clones only, minus some. The data show about 200,000 clones, roughly 80% seen once. This clone has a handful of counts. Its antigen is unknown. In germline, CDR1 is SGHTA, CDR2 FQGNSA. V shed 0 bases and J shed 7 bases, with 13 bases lying between them. The CDR3 has 15 residues. Sequencing was performed on PBMCs. The gene calls are TRBV7-2 and TRBJ2-4, with D maybe TRBD1 (5 bases). The sequence derives from a woman under 30 in good health and CMV-seronegative. CDR3 loop: CASSLAGQGGNIQYF. In nucleotides, the CDR3 is TGTGCCAGCAGCTTAGCGGGGCAGGGCGGCAACATTCAGTACTTC.